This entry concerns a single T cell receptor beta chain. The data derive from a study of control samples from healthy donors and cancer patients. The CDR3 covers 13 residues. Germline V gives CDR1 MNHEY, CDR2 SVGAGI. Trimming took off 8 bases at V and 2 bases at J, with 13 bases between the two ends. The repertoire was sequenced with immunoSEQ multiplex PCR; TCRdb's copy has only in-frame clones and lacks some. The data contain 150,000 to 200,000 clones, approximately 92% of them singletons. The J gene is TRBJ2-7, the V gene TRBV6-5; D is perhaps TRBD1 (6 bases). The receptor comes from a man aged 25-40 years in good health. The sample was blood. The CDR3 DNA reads TGTGCCAGCGGGGGCTCCCCCGCCTACGAGCAGTACTTC. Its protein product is CASGGSPAYEQYF.